This section outlines one T cell receptor beta chain sequence together with its context. Indicated time point: persistent/refractory GD, antithyroid drugs over 5 years with positive TRAb. Scientists built the TCR library using RNA that was extracted from PBMCs. This sample was taken from a study of regulatory T cells in long-lasting Graves disease. Study summary: Persistent Graves' disease denoted over 5 years of antithyroid drugs plus positive TSH receptor antibodies.

CDR3-region Arm-PCR and iRepertoire HTBI primers produced the TCR beta libraries. TCRdb passed the multiplex PCR reads through MiXCR, listing each CDR3 protein once. The sample lists 420,000 or so distinct CDR3 sequences; about a quarter were seen once. This CDR3 is 14 amino acids long. The V gene's germline CDR1 is SEHNR and CDR2 FQNEAQ (reference sequence). Trimming stripped 4 bases from V and 7 bases from J, with 16 bases between. The chain has TRBV7-9 and TRBJ1-2; D might be TRBD1 (5 bases). Sequenced here: peripheral blood mononuclear cells (PBMCs), sampled when the disease was refractory, from a patient treated with antithyroid drugs. This TCR was recovered from a female donor with Graves disease. Here the CDR3 reads CASSSPTALVGYTF. CDR3 coding DNA: TGTGCCAGCAGCTCCCCGACAGCGCTTGTTGGCTACACCTTC.